The clone carrying this TCR beta chain came up a few times. The CDR3 contains 18 residues. Germline V gene data show CDR1 as MDHEN and CDR2 as SYDVKM. TCRdb re-called the 5' RACE reads with MiXCR, one entry per CDR3 protein. This repertoire shows 1.5 million to 2 million distinct CDR3 sequences, less than 35% found once; its top ten account for less than 0.35%. The data derive from a study of identical twins. The source material was cord blood. The clonotype originates from a newborn girl in good health. This chain links TRBV28 with TRBJ2-5; 11 nucleotides agree with TRBD1. The closer fit of TRBJ2-7 to the DNA end suggests the J call may be wrong. CDR3 sequence (DNA): TGTGCCAGCAGTTTCCACCCACAAACCGGGACAGGGGGGTACGAGCAGTACTTC. It is translated as CASSFHPQTGTGGYEQYF.